What follows are 32 T cell receptor beta chains derived from one specimen sequenced in a study of human T cells and chemical hapten exposure. MiXCR, applied by TCRdb to the RACE reads, yields one record per CDR3 protein. The data hold 250,000 or so distinct CDR3 sequences, with roughly 7.7% observed a single time. Time point denoted: pre-sensitization, week 0. Noted treatment: therapeutic diphenylcyclopropenone sensitization with weekly scalp DPC. Sequenced material: whole blood, taken in connection with sensitization to the hapten diphenylcyclopropenone (DPC). The receptors were sampled from a man aged 18 to 30 with alopecia areata. Some clones in this sample may be carry-over from other donors' samples.

This clonotype has at least ten counts. The rearrangement uses TRBV10-1 and TRBJ1-3, with D unresolved. V was pared by 3 bases and J by 2 bases, with 8 bases between. The CDR3 sequence is 14 residues long. The V gene's germline CDR1 is WNHNN and CDR2 SYGVQD (reference sequence). CDR3 in amino acids: CASSESGAGNTIYF. The CDR3 nucleotides read TGCGCCAGCAGTGAATCCGGGGCTGGAAACACCATATATTTT.

This clonotype was seen a handful of times. The rearrangement joins TRBV19 to TRBJ2-5, with D perhaps assigned TRBD1 or TRBD2 (6 bases each). Trimming cost V 2 bases and J 0 bases, with 13 bases left between them. The CDR3 length is 16 residues. CDR1 is LNHDA, CDR2 SQIVND, per germline (reference sequence). CDR3: CASSIRGPPYQETQYF. For the CDR3, the DNA is TGTGCCAGTAGTATACGGGGGCCACCGTACCAAGAGACCCAGTACTTC.

This clonotype was seen ten or more times. The rearrangement joins TRBV27 to TRBJ2-3; 12 positions match TRBD2. Germline values: CDR1 MNHEY, CDR2 SMNVEV (reference sequence). This CDR3 has 15 residues. V was clipped by 7 bases and J by 4 bases; unmatched bases: 6. This chain's CDR3 is CASKSSGGAPDTQYF. In nucleotides, the CDR3 is TGTGCCAGCAAATCTAGCGGGGGGGCCCCAGATACGCAGTATTTT.

This clonotype was counted only a few times. The rearrangement uses TRBV10-3 and TRBJ1-2; D is possibly TRBD1 (5 bases). The CDR3 is made up of 12 amino acids. Trimming took 6 bases from V and 8 from J, leaving 13 bases between them. CDR1 ENHRY and CDR2 SYGVKD come from the germline V gene. Written as DNA, the CDR3 is TGTGCCATCAGATCGGACACGGGGGGCTACACCTTC. Its translation: CAIRSDTGGYTF.

The V gene is TRBV28, the J gene TRBJ1-2; 7 bases fit TRBD1. The CDR3 length is 14 residues. Germline V CDR1 and CDR2: MDHEN, SYDVKM. J gave up 4 bases and V 7 bases, and 9 bases lay outside the gene matches. The DNA of the CDR3 is TGTGCCAGCATCGAAACGGGACAGATCTATGGCTACACCTTC. Amino acids: CASIETGQIYGYTF.

Only a few counts were recorded for this clonotype. The rearrangement uses TRBV9 and TRBJ2-7; TRBD1 might be the D (6 bases). V was trimmed by 0 bases and J by 2 bases, leaving 15 bases between them. The CDR3 runs to 16 residues. Germline V gene data show CDR1 as SGDLS and CDR2 as YYNGEE. In DNA form, the CDR3 reads TGTGCCAGCAGCGTAGGAAGGCACAGGGACGCCTACGAGCAGTACTTC. Its protein is CASSVGRHRDAYEQYF. The whole variable domain, remainder taken from reference TRBV9 and TRBJ2-7, is DSGVTQTPKHLITATGQRVTLRCSPRSGDLSVYWYQQSLDQGLQFLIQYYNGEERAKGNILERFSAQQFPDLHSELNLSSLELGDSALYFCASSVGRHRDAYEQYFGPGTRLTVT.

This clonotype was seen repeatedly, ten times or more. The chain recombines TRBV6-2 or TRBV6-3 with TRBJ2-1; 11 nucleotides match TRBD2. Germline CDR1 is MNHEY and CDR2 is SVGEGT. This CDR3 spans 15 amino acids. J lost 9 bases, V lost 5 bases, and 9 bases had no gene match. This CDR3 reads CASSETSGEYGEQFF. DNA of the CDR3: TGTGCCAGCAGTGAGACTAGCGGGGAATACGGTGAGCAGTTCTTC.

The chain links TRBV29-1 to TRBJ2-7; 10 positions agree with TRBD2. CDR1 and CDR2 (germline): SQVTM, ANQGSEA. Trimming removed 3 bases from V and 0 bases from J; junction bases left unmatched: 8. This CDR3 is built from 16 residues. The CDR3: CSVEGLAGASSYEQYF. As DNA, the CDR3 is TGCAGCGTTGAGGGTCTAGCGGGGGCCTCCTCCTACGAGCAGTACTTC.

This clonotype was picked up a small number of times. For the CDR3, the DNA is TGTGCCAGCAGATCGGGACAGGGGGCGCTTGGCTACACCTTC. Protein: CASRSGQGALGYTF. The rearrangement uses TRBV14 and TRBJ1-2; 12 bases match TRBD1. The CDR3 is made up of 14 amino acids. Per the germline V gene, CDR1 is SGHDN and CDR2 is FVKESK. V trimming: 6 bases; J trimming: 7 bases; junction bases outside the gene matches: 6.

This clonotype was recorded at least ten times. The V and J genes are TRBV20-1 and TRBJ2-3; D may be TRBD1 (5 bases). With 6 bases removed from V and 0 bases from J, the gap between germline ends came to 16 bases. Germline lookup yields CDR1 DFQATT and CDR2 SNEGSKA (reference sequence). This CDR3 is built from 15 residues. CDR3 residues: CSARSQTASTDTQYF. The CDR3 region has the DNA TGCAGTGCCCGGTCCCAGACAGCGAGCACAGATACGCAGTATTTT.

This clonotype was observed a few times. The chain carries TRBV12-3 or TRBV12-4 and TRBJ2-5; D might be TRBD2 (6 bases). The V and J ends lost 7 bases and 5 bases respectively, with 17 bases between them. This CDR3 is built from 14 residues. The DNA of the CDR3 is TGTGCCAGCACCCCCGCGGGAAGGCCTGAGACCCAGTACTTC. It encodes CASTPAGRPETQYF.

This clonotype was observed a few times. The chain links TRBV25-1 to TRBJ1-2, with a weak D call TRBD1 (5 bases). With 10 bases removed from V and 4 bases from J, the gap between germline ends came to 16 bases. The germline CDR1 and CDR2 sequences are MGHDK and SYGVNS. The CDR3 length is 13 residues. The CDR3 protein is CATTAGLSYGYTF. CDR3 bases: TGTGCCACCACAGCGGGGCTCAGCTATGGCTACACCTTC.

The sample holds many counts of this clonotype. This rearrangement joins TRBV29-1 to TRBJ2-1, with D maybe TRBD1 (5 bases). Between the trimmed V and J ends, which lost 1 base and 9 bases, there was a span of 13 bases. Germline V gene sequence: CDR1 SQVTM, CDR2 ANQGSEA. This CDR3 is built from 13 residues. CDR3 in DNA: TGCAGCGTTGAAGGGCCCAGGGTCTCTGAGCAGTTCTTC. Encoded protein: CSVEGPRVSEQFF.

The table lists this clonotype with a few counts. The J gene is TRBJ2-4, the V gene TRBV5-1, with D unclear. The CDR3 consists of 14 residues. V lost 4 bases and J 6 bases, leaving 14 bases between the germline ends. Germline V gives CDR1 SGHRS, CDR2 YFSETQ. The CDR3 sequence: CASSPAPVANIQYF. The CDR3 DNA sequence: TGCGCCAGCAGCCCCGCCCCGGTTGCAAACATTCAGTACTTC.

The V and J genes are TRBV10-3 and TRBJ2-6; 8 bases line up with TRBD1. Trimming at V came to 4 bases and at J to 1 base, leaving 6 bases not matched to a gene. Germline CDR1 reads ENHRY; CDR2 reads SYGVKD. CDR3 size: 17 residues. This CDR3 reads CAISVPGGASGANVLTF. The CDR3 nucleotides read TGTGCCATCAGTGTACCAGGGGGCGCTTCTGGGGCCAACGTCCTGACTTTC.

In nucleotides, the CDR3 is TGTGCCAGCAGTGAACACGGGACAAGGGACGAGCAGTACGTC. Residues: CASSEHGTRDEQYV. The rearrangement uses TRBV25-1 and TRBJ2-7; the D gene is possibly TRBD1 (6 bases). The germline gives CDR1 MGHDK, CDR2 SYGVNS. This CDR3 is built from 14 residues. V shed 2 bases and J shed 5 bases, with 13 bases lying between them.

This clonotype showed up just a few times. The chain employs TRBV29-1 and TRBJ2-2; D possibly corresponds to TRBD1 (6 bases). V lost 4 bases to trimming and J lost 5 bases, with 23 bases between them. CDR1 is SQVTM, CDR2 ANQGSEA, per germline. The CDR3 has 17 residues. The CDR3 DNA sequence: TGCAGCGTTGCTCATGGAACGGTCTCCCAGGGGACCGGGGAGCTGTTTTTT. Translating it yields CSVAHGTVSQGTGELFF.

The V and J genes are TRBV4-3 and TRBJ2-2, with D perhaps TRBD1 (5 bases). The V gene's germline CDR1 is LGHNA and CDR2 YSLEER. Trimming shortened V by 1 base and J by 4 bases, and 7 bases separated the two germline ends. The CDR3 is 14 amino acids. CDR3 DNA sequence: TGCGCCAGCAGCCAAGGACAGATCACCGGGGAGCTGTTTTTT. It encodes CASSQGQITGELFF.

This clonotype was counted at least ten times. In nucleotides, the CDR3 is TGTGCCACCAGTGATGACTGGGATACGCAGTATTTT. Translation gives CATSDDWDTQYF. The chain has TRBV24-1 and TRBJ2-3; no clear D gene. This CDR3 has 12 amino acids. Trimming stripped 3 bases from V and 6 bases from J, with 6 bases between. The V gene's germline CDR1 is KGHDR and CDR2 SFDVKD.

At least ten counts were recorded for this clonotype. This chain uses TRBV6-5 with TRBJ2-5; D ambiguous. The germline V gene has CDR1 MNHEY and CDR2 SVGAGI. V gave up 5 bases and J gave up 2 bases, with 9 bases separating them. The length of the CDR3 is 13 residues. This chain's CDR3 is CASSLSRQETQYF. CDR3 DNA: TGTGCCAGCAGTCTTTCAAGGCAAGAGACCCAGTACTTC.

In its sample, this clonotype was seen many times. The genes are TRBV7-3 and TRBJ1-6, with D possibly being TRBD1 (5 bases). V was pared by 2 bases and J by 8 bases, with 7 bases between. Germline V gene data show CDR1 as SGHTA and CDR2 as FQGTGA. CDR3 length equals 13 residues. The CDR3 protein is CASSLEGHSPLHF. CDR3 bases: TGTGCCAGCAGCTTAGAGGGGCATTCACCCCTCCACTTT. Filled out from reference TRBV7-3 and TRBJ1-6, the complete variable domain reads GAGVSQTPSNKVTEKGKYVELRCDPISGHTALYWYRQSLGQGPEFLIYFQGTGAADDSGLPNDRFFAVRPEGSVSTLKIQRTERGDSAVYLCASSLEGHSPLHFGNGTRLTVT.

The table lists this clonotype with many counts. The chain is built from TRBV2 and TRBJ1-2; D remains ambiguous. The CDR3 length is 14 residues. Germline lookup yields CDR1 SNHLY and CDR2 FYNNEI. V shed 4 bases and J shed 2 bases, with 11 bases lying between them. CDR3 coding DNA: TGTGCCAGCAGTGGCGGCAGGAAAAACTATGGCTACACCTTC. This sequence encodes CASSGGRKNYGYTF.

In this sample, this clonotype turned up a few times. This rearrangement joins TRBV6-5 to TRBJ1-1; a weak D match, TRBD1 (5 bases). This CDR3 has 11 amino acids. Trimming removed 7 bases from V and 6 bases from J, with 9 bases in between. CDR1 MNHEY and CDR2 SVGAGI come from the germline V gene. CDR3 amino acids: CASTRGSEAFF. DNA for the CDR3: TGTGCCAGCACTAGGGGTTCTGAAGCTTTCTTT.

This clonotype was counted only a few times. This chain links TRBV6-2 or TRBV6-3 with TRBJ1-2; the match to TRBD1 covers 7 bases. Trimming removed 7 bases from V and 4 bases from J; junction bases left unmatched: 12. This CDR3 has 15 amino acids. The V gene's germline CDR1 is MNHEY and CDR2 SVGEGT. The CDR3 loop is CASTRSGTAFYGYTF. As DNA, the CDR3 is TGTGCCAGCACCAGATCCGGGACAGCCTTCTATGGCTACACCTTC.

This chain links TRBV7-2 with TRBJ2-3, with 9 positions matching TRBD2. CDR3 length: 16 amino acids. V trimming: 5 bases; J trimming: 2 bases; junction bases outside the gene matches: 8. Germline V lookup: CDR1 SGHTA, CDR2 FQGNSA. This CDR3 is CASSPPRGGVTDTQYF. The CDR3 DNA follows: TGTGCCAGCAGCCCCCCGCGCGGGGGGGTCACAGATACGCAGTATTTT. Full variable domain (rest looked up from reference TRBV7-2 and TRBJ2-3): GAGVSQSPSNKVTEKGKDVELRCDPISGHTALYWYRQSLGQGLEFLIYFQGNSAPDKSGLPSDRFSAERTGGSVSTLTIQRTQQEDSAVYLCASSPPRGGVTDTQYFGPGTRLTVL.

J is TRBJ1-5 and V is TRBV24-1; D is possibly TRBD1 (6 bases). Trimming stripped 4 bases from V and 5 bases from J, with 14 bases between. The CDR3 contains 15 residues. Germline V gene data show CDR1 as KGHDR and CDR2 as SFDVKD. The CDR3 loop reads CATSDPGQRDQPQHF. In DNA form, the CDR3 reads TGTGCCACCAGTGACCCTGGACAGAGGGATCAGCCCCAGCATTTT.

About this clonotype: A junction end diverges from the germline sequence, so it may reflect a read error. The genes are TRBV6-1 and TRBJ2-5, with 9 bases lining up with TRBD1. The germline CDR1 and CDR2 sequences are MNHNS and SASEGT. The CDR3 consists of 12 residues. In DNA, the CDR3 is TGTGCCAGCAGTCCAACAACGGGACAGGGAAGGTTC. Translation: CASSPTTGQGRF.

This chain joins TRBV14 and TRBJ1-6; 7 bases map to TRBD1. The V and J ends lost 4 bases and 7 bases, in that order; junction bases with no gene match: 13. Germline V gene sequence: CDR1 SGHDN, CDR2 FVKESK. This CDR3 has 17 residues. The CDR3 loop reads CASSRVRGTLPNSPLHF. In DNA, the CDR3 is TGTGCCAGCAGCCGGGTCAGGGGGACCCTTCCCAATTCACCCCTCCACTTT.

This clonotype was seen a handful of times. The chain has TRBV5-1 and TRBJ1-1; D gene ambiguous. Germline CDR1 and CDR2: SGHRS and YFSETQ. This CDR3 contains 13 residues. Trimming took off 4 bases at V and 1 base at J, with 8 bases between the two ends. The CDR3 region has the DNA TGCGCCAGCAGCCCCATAGAGAACACTGAAGCTTTCTTT. Translation gives CASSPIENTEAFF.

The V call is TRBV2, the J call TRBJ2-7; D is possibly TRBD1 (7 bases). The CDR3 is made up of 12 amino acids. V dropped 9 bases and J dropped 1 base, with 10 bases sitting between them. Germline CDR1 SNHLY, CDR2 FYNNEI. CDR3: CARGGQSYEQYV. CDR3 DNA sequence: TGTGCCAGGGGGGGACAGTCCTACGAGCAGTACGTC.

This clonotype was found many times. This chain uses TRBV5-1 with TRBJ2-3, with unresolved D. The CDR3 is 14 residues long. Germline assignment: CDR1 SGHRS and CDR2 YFSETQ. V was cut by 1 base and J by 3 bases, with 9 bases left in between. The CDR3 DNA reads TGCGCCAGCAGCTTGCCCCGGTGGACAGATACGCAGTATTTT. It codes for CASSLPRWTDTQYF.

This clonotype was seen repeatedly, ten times or more. The V and J genes are TRBV6-1 and TRBJ2-7; a possible D gene is TRBD2 (5 bases). V dropped 4 bases and J dropped 3 bases, with 10 bases sitting between them. Germline CDR1 reads MNHNS; CDR2 reads SASEGT. The CDR3 totals 13 residues. CDR3 bases: TGTGCCAGCAGTGGATTCCGGGACTACGAGCAGTACTTC. Translating it yields CASSGFRDYEQYF.